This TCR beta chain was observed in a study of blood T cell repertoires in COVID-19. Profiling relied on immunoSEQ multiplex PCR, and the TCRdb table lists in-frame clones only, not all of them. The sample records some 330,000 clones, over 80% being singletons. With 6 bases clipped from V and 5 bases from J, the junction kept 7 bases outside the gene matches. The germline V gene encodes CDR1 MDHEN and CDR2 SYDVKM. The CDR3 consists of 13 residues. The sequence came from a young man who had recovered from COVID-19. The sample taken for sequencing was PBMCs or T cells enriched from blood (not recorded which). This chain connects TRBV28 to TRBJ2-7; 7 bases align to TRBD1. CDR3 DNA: TGTGCCAGCAGCTCACCAGACAGGGACGAGCAGTACTTC. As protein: CASSSPDRDEQYF.